At least ten counts were recorded for the clone carrying this T cell receptor (beta chain). Its cognate antigen is unknown. The sample is drawn from a study of T cells in Graves' hyperthyroidism and ophthalmopathy. Findings and limits, study-wide: Most clonotypes that expanded in the thyroid above 0.001 also showed up in blood. From stable hyperthyroidism, ophthalmopathy was set apart by a 13 V-J model.

V was cut by 6 bases and J by 3 bases, with 23 bases left in between. Germline values: CDR1 MDHEN, CDR2 SYDVKM. The CDR3 is 17 amino acids. Among the patients, aged 18 to 65, hyperthyroidism was newly diagnosed and had lasted under 2 months. Orbital computed tomography, thyroid ultrasound, serum thyroxine and TRAb, and clinical symptoms together informed the diagnoses. The TCR beta CDR3 regions underwent amplification using RNA transcripts as the source. The primer set for the first-round RT-PCR of the TCR CDR3 was HTBI. MiXCR, run by TCRdb on the multiplex PCR reads, gives a single entry per CDR3 protein. Of about 360,000 distinct CDR3 sequences listed, roughly 13% were seen once; the top ten hold around a tenth.

Input material: blood. This sequence was found in a woman aged 18 to 35 with Graves' hyperthyroidism. The rearrangement links TRBV28 to TRBJ2-5; D might be TRBD1 (7 bases). CDR3 nucleotide sequence: TGTGCCAGCAGATACGGGGGCCGGGACAGAGTGAAAGAGACCCAGTACTTC. Its translation is CASRYGGRDRVKETQYF.